The T cell receptor beta chain under discussion was sequenced for a study of blood T cell repertoires in COVID-19. Study overall: The United States, Italy and Spain supplied acute and convalescent COVID-19 samples. Sources were T cells, B-cell-depleted T cells, or PBMCs; the material itself was cDNA or gDNA.

Germline V gene sequence: CDR1 MDHEN, CDR2 SYDVKM. Trimming stripped 7 bases from V and 6 bases from J, with 16 bases between. The CDR3 has 13 amino acids. Authors' processing steps: Amplification with reference gene primers provided the estimates of nucleated cell counts. The assay was immunoSEQ multiplex PCR, and TCRdb's table has in-frame clones only and misses some. The V and J calls and clone size were taken over from that table, and D and trimming were inferred from the DNA. Counted here are approximately 58,000 clones, over 90% occurring once; the ten biggest clones make up approximately 2.8%.

The V gene is TRBV28, the J gene TRBJ2-7; possibly TRBD2 for D (6 bases). This TCR derives from a human donor in a cohort sampled during active COVID-19. The sequencing sample was made of peripheral blood. The CDR3 loop reads CASTPFGGIEQYF. The DNA for the CDR3 is TGTGCCAGCACACCCTTTGGAGGGATCGAGCAGTACTTC.